These 23 T cell receptor beta chains were sequenced from one sample in a study of immune evolution from preneoplasia to lung adenocarcinoma. The protocol was immunoSEQ multiplex PCR, while the TCRdb copy is restricted to in-frame clones and leaves out a portion. The sample lists approximately 4,900 clones; around 90% were seen once. Sequenced: FFPE invasive lung adenocarcinoma tissue. Source of these receptors: a person in their fifties with lung adenocarcinoma.

The chain recombines TRBV10-3 with TRBJ1-1; TRBD1 is a possible D gene (5 bases). CDR3 size: 12 residues. The ends were cut back, 6 bases at V and 1 base at J, with 6 bases in the middle. Germline CDR1 is ENHRY and CDR2 is SYGVKD. The CDR3 DNA reads TGTGCCATCAGCAGGGAGAACACTGAAGCTTTCTTT. Translation: CAISRENTEAFF.

The gene calls are TRBV11-2 and TRBJ2-7; D might be TRBD1 (5 bases). The CDR3 is 11 residues long. Per germline, CDR1 SGHAT and CDR2 FQNNGV. V lost 3 bases to trimming and J lost 7 bases, with 7 bases between them. This CDR3 reads CASSFGAEQYF. The CDR3 bases are TGTGCCAGCAGCTTTGGGGCGGAGCAGTACTTC.

The chain couples TRBV9 to TRBJ1-2; D is uncertain. This CDR3 contains 12 residues. V dropped 3 bases and J dropped 2 bases, with 5 bases sitting between them. Germline lookup yields CDR1 SGDLS and CDR2 YYNGEE. CDR3 amino acids: CASSDGNYGYTF. The CDR3 DNA sequence: TGTGCCAGCAGCGACGGGAACTATGGCTACACCTTC.

The chain couples TRBV4-3 to TRBJ1-2, with TRBD1 matching over 9 bases. The CDR3 totals 15 residues. V gave up 0 bases and J gave up 3 bases; unmatched junction bases: 2. Germline CDR1 is LGHNA and CDR2 is YSLEER. CDR3 in amino acids: CASSQDRDRDYGYTF. CDR3 bases: TGCGCCAGCAGCCAAGACCGGGACAGGGACTATGGCTACACCTTC.

This rearrangement joins TRBV6-5 to TRBJ2-5; TRBD2 agrees at 7 bases. From germline, CDR1 is MNHEY and CDR2 SVGAGI. With V trimmed by 6 bases and J by 5 bases, 9 bases remained unmatched. This CDR3 spans 14 amino acids. CDR3 bases: TGTGCCAGCAGCCGGGGACGGGGAGGGGAGACCCAGTACTTC. Encoded protein: CASSRGRGGETQYF.

The rearrangement uses TRBV6-6 and TRBJ1-1; D remains ambiguous. The CDR3 is made up of 14 amino acids. Germline CDR1 and CDR2: MNHNY and SVGAGI (reference sequence). V was shortened by 6 bases and J by 0 bases, with 11 bases between the two germline ends. The CDR3 spells CASSPEALNTEAFF. The CDR3 region has the DNA TGTGCCAGCAGCCCAGAGGCTCTGAACACTGAAGCTTTCTTT.

The V call is TRBV6-6, the J call TRBJ2-2; D not certain. The length of the CDR3 is 11 residues. CDR1 MNHNY and CDR2 SVGAGI come from the germline V gene (reference sequence). Trimming removed 9 bases at V and 4 bases at J, with 6 bases between. CDR3 nucleotides: TGTGCCAGTTATTTCACCGGGGAGCTGTTTTTT. This encodes CASYFTGELFF.

V gene TRBV28 combines with J gene TRBJ2-7; 9 bases align to TRBD1. The ends lost 7 bases at V and 2 bases at J; junction bases unmatched: 12. The CDR3 totals 16 residues. Germline lookup yields CDR1 MDHEN and CDR2 SYDVKM. This chain's CDR3 is CASTSGGGQGTYEQYF. The DNA of the CDR3 is TGTGCCAGCACCTCTGGGGGGGGACAGGGAACCTACGAGCAGTACTTC.

The V and J genes are TRBV25-1 and TRBJ1-4; unclear D gene. The CDR3 loop spans 15 amino acids. Germline V gene data show CDR1 as MGHDK and CDR2 as SYGVNS. Trimming shortened V by 5 bases and J by 4 bases, and 14 bases separated the two germline ends. CDR3 DNA: TGTGCCAGCAGTCCTTGGACGGAGATTAATGAAAAACTGTTTTTT. Protein product: CASSPWTEINEKLFF.

The chain couples TRBV5-1 to TRBJ2-1; TRBD2 might be the D (6 bases). Between the trimmed V and J ends, which lost 2 bases and 9 bases, there was a span of 21 bases. Germline CDR1 is SGHRS and CDR2 is YFSETQ. The CDR3 consists of 16 residues. The CDR3 protein is CASSFPTSRFGVEQFF. The DNA for the CDR3 is TGCGCCAGCAGCTTCCCAACTAGCAGATTTGGAGTTGAGCAGTTCTTC.

The CDR3 sequence: CASSPEWTGAREQYF. The DNA of the CDR3 is TGTGCCAGCTCACCAGAATGGACGGGAGCCCGCGAGCAGTACTTC. V and J are TRBV18 and TRBJ2-7; a possible D gene is TRBD2 (6 bases). V was clipped by 2 bases and J by 6 bases, with 17 bases between them. The CDR3 runs to 15 residues. The germline gives CDR1 KGHSH, CDR2 LQKENI. Variable domain in full (rest from reference TRBV18 and TRBJ2-7): NAGVMQNPRHLVRRRGQEARLRCSPMKGHSHVYWYRQLPEEGLKFMVYLQKENIIDESGMPKERFSAEFPKEGPSILRIQQVVRGDSAAYFCASSPEWTGAREQYFGPGTRLTVT.

This clone occurred once. This chain uses TRBV2 with TRBJ2-3, with D hard to call. This CDR3 is 11 amino acids long. Trimming left V 6 bases short and J 2 bases short, with 3 bases between. Germline V lookup: CDR1 SNHLY, CDR2 FYNNEI. CDR3 nucleotides: TGTGCCAGCAGGACCACAGATACGCAGTATTTT. Its protein product is CASRTTDTQYF.

This clone has a handful of counts. The CDR3 protein is CASSEKAGGLTDTQYF. CDR3 nucleotide sequence: TGCGCCAGCAGCGAGAAAGCGGGAGGACTCACAGATACGCAGTATTTT. The gene calls are TRBV5-1 and TRBJ2-3; 9 positions agree with TRBD2. CDR1 and CDR2 (germline): SGHRS, YFSETQ. V lost 4 bases and J lost 2; bases outside the gene matches: 8. This CDR3 is built from 16 residues.

The chain recombines TRBV7-9 with TRBJ1-2, with 7 bases lining up with TRBD1. The trim removed 4 bases at V and 4 bases at J, leaving 6 bases unmatched. Germline assignment: CDR1 SEHNR and CDR2 FQNEAQ (reference sequence). CDR3 length equals 14 residues. The CDR3 protein is CASSSTSGGYGYTF. The CDR3 DNA is TGTGCCAGCAGCTCGACTTCAGGGGGCTATGGCTACACCTTC.

This sequence joins TRBV7-9 and TRBJ2-7, with 9 bases matching TRBD1. This CDR3 region has 16 residues. Germline CDR1 and CDR2: SEHNR and FQNEAQ (reference sequence). V lost 2 bases to trimming and J lost 5 bases; unmatched junction nucleotides: 10. The CDR3 here is CASSLQGGDRANEQYF. CDR3 bases: TGTGCCAGCAGCTTACAAGGAGGGGACAGGGCCAACGAGCAGTACTTC.

Details on this clone: One junction end disagrees with the germline gene, perhaps due to a read error. V usage is TRBV18 and J usage is TRBJ1-1, with D maybe TRBD1 (6 bases). This CDR3 has 15 amino acids. Germline loops: CDR1 KGHSH, CDR2 LQKENI. The CDR3 DNA sequence: TGTGCCAGCTCACCATCTTCCCAGGGGAACGCTGAAGCTTTCTTT. Encoded protein: CASSPSSQGNAEAFF.

The J gene is TRBJ2-1, the V gene TRBV28; the D is unclear. The V gene's germline CDR1 is MDHEN and CDR2 SYDVKM. CDR3 length equals 11 residues. The V end was cut by 6 bases, the J end by 8 bases, with 8 bases between. CDR3 nucleotide sequence: TGTGCCAGCAGCGTCAGAGATGAGCAGTTCTTC. Protein: CASSVRDEQFF.

The chain recombines TRBV5-1 with TRBJ2-3; a possible D gene is TRBD1 (6 bases). V lost 0 bases, J lost 4 bases, and 15 bases lay in between. The CDR3 spans 16 residues. Germline-derived CDR1 and CDR2 are SGHRS and YFSETQ. CDR3 in DNA: TGCGCCAGCAGCTTGGGGTCTCTATCAGGGGCAGATACGCAGTATTTT. It translates to CASSLGSLSGADTQYF.

This chain links TRBV18 with TRBJ1-4; TRBD1 agrees at 8 bases. The CDR3 contains 16 residues. Germline CDR1 and CDR2: KGHSH and LQKENI. V shed 1 base and J 7 bases; nucleotides not matched to a gene: 8. For the CDR3, the DNA is TGTGCCAGCTCACCACGTCGACAGGGGTTCAGTGAAAAACTGTTTTTT. It is translated as CASSPRRQGFSEKLFF.

V is TRBV20-1 and J is TRBJ2-1, with a weak D call TRBD2 (5 bases). The CDR3 covers 10 residues. Trimming shortened V by 5 bases and J by 12 bases, and 11 bases separated the two germline ends. Germline V gene data show CDR1 as DFQATT and CDR2 as SNEGSKA (reference sequence). CDR3 nucleotide sequence: TGCAGTGCTCACCACAGCGGGCAGTTCTTC. Protein: CSAHHSGQFF.

V is TRBV5-4 and J is TRBJ2-5, with no clear D. TRBJ2-7 matches the DNA end more closely, so the J call is doubtful. This CDR3 is built from 14 residues. CDR1 and CDR2 from the germline V gene are SGHNT and YYREEE (reference sequence). CDR3 DNA sequence: TGTGCCAGCAGCTTGGAGGCTAGCTCCTACGAGCAGTACTTC. Protein: CASSLEASSYEQYF.

The rearrangement uses TRBV28 and TRBJ2-3; no clear D. V gave up 3 bases and J gave up 2 bases, with 6 bases separating them. The CDR3 consists of 13 residues. Germline CDR1 MDHEN, CDR2 SYDVKM. CDR3 bases: TGTGCCAGCAGTTTGCCCCTCACAGATACGCAGTATTTT. It yields the protein CASSLPLTDTQYF.

The chain employs TRBV29-1 and TRBJ2-7; possibly TRBD1 or TRBD2 for D (7 bases each). V was clipped by 6 bases and J by 6 bases, with 21 bases between them. From germline, CDR1 is SQVTM and CDR2 ANQGSEA. The CDR3 has 14 residues. The CDR3 nucleotides read TGCAGCGTCAGACAAGACAGGGAGGGTTCCGAGCAGTACTTC. It codes for CSVRQDREGSEQYF.